The 25 T cell receptor beta chains below were found in one sample sequenced in a study of shared clonotypes between healthy human individuals. The method was immunoSEQ multiplex PCR; TCRdb's version includes in-frame clones alone and lacks a portion of them. The sample includes approximately 100,000 clones, over 65% seen only once; the top ten take about 23%. Sample: memory CD8+ T cells sorted from blood. Subset indicated: CD45RO+ cells pooled with CCR7-negative TemRA cells. These receptors were taken from a woman in her twenties or thirties in good health.

This clone was picked up a small number of times. V and J are TRBV7-9 and TRBJ2-3; 11 positions agree with TRBD2. The length of the CDR3 is 16 residues. Trimming at V came to 5 bases and at J to 2 bases, leaving 6 bases not matched to a gene. The germline V gene encodes CDR1 SEHNR and CDR2 FQNEAQ (reference sequence). CDR3 in amino acids: CASSPLAGGVTDTQYF. The CDR3 DNA reads as TGTGCCAGCAGCCCGTTAGCGGGAGGGGTCACAGATACGCAGTATTTT.

This clone was detected many times. A read error may account for a junction end that differs from germline. The chain carries TRBV13 and TRBJ2-7, with TRBD2 matching 10 bases. The germline CDR1 and CDR2 sequences are PRHDT and FYEKMQ (reference sequence). The CDR3 totals 16 residues. The chain's CDR3 is CASSQGLAVSSYEQYF. For the CDR3, the DNA is TGCGCCAGCAGCCAAGGACTAGCGGTTTCATCCTACGAGCAGTACTTC. Full variable domain (missing parts from reference TRBV13 and TRBJ2-7): AAGVIQSPRHLIKEKRETATLKCYPIPRHDTVYWYQQGPGQDPQFLISFYEKMQSDKGSIPDRFSAQQFSDYHSELNMSSLELGDSALYFCASSQGLAVSSYEQYFGPGTRLTVT.

In the case of this clone: An end of the junction does not agree with germline; a read error may underlie this. The same CDR3 also results from other DNA sequences found in this sample. The rearrangement links TRBV11-2 to TRBJ2-1; 10 bases are shared with TRBD1. Per the germline V gene, CDR1 is SGHAT and CDR2 is FQNNGV. This CDR3 region has 15 residues. CDR3 DNA: TGTGCTAGCAGCTTAGAGGGACAGGGGAACAATGAGCAGTTCTTC. This codes for CASSLEGQGNNEQFF.

The CDR3 DNA is TGTGCCAGTAGTATATTGCGAAACACTGAAGCTTTCTTT. Its protein is CASSILRNTEAFF. The chain joins TRBV19 to TRBJ1-1, with D uncertain. Looked up from germline, CDR1 is LNHDA and CDR2 is SQIVND (reference sequence). The CDR3 runs to 13 residues. V gave up 2 bases and J gave up 2 bases, with 6 bases separating them. Combining the CDR3 with reference TRBV19 and TRBJ1-1 gives the whole variable domain DGGITQSPKYLFRKEGQNVTLSCEQNLNHDAMYWYRQDPGQGLRLIYYSQIVNDFQKGDIAEGYSVSREKKESFPLTVTSAQKNPTAFYLCASSILRNTEAFFGQGTRLTVV.

The chain uses TRBV25-1 and TRBJ2-1, with D perhaps TRBD1 (6 bases). The V gene's germline CDR1 is MGHDK and CDR2 SYGVNS. The CDR3 has 17 residues. The V end lost 8 bases, the J end lost 7 bases, and 27 bases lay between the germline ends. Here the CDR3 DNA reads TGTGCCAGCTCTCGAAGAGGGGGAGACTTTGAGGGGAATGAGCAGTTCTTC. It codes for CASSRRGGDFEGNEQFF.

The gene calls are TRBV2 and TRBJ2-3; D may match TRBD1 or TRBD2 (5 bases each). The V gene's germline CDR1 is SNHLY and CDR2 FYNNEI. Trimming took 11 bases from V and 2 from J, leaving 17 bases between them. The CDR3 spans 14 residues. CDR3 nucleotide sequence: TGTGCCGCAGGGACCACCTTCCCCACAGATACGCAGTATTTT. It encodes CAAGTTFPTDTQYF.

Comment on this clone: Its ends do not fully match the called genes, so a read error is possible. The genes are TRBV4-1 and TRBJ2-7; 11 bases are shared with TRBD1. The CDR3 is 15 amino acids. The germline CDR1 and CDR2 sequences are MGHRA and YSYEKL. CDR3 region: CASSEEDRGPYEQYF. CDR3 nucleotides: TGCGCCAGCAGCGAAGAGGACAGGGGGCCCTACGAGCAGTACTTC.

The gene calls are TRBV15 and TRBJ2-2; 10 nucleotides agree with TRBD2. Germline assignment: CDR1 LNHNV and CDR2 YYDKDF (reference sequence). The CDR3 covers 19 residues. J gave up 4 bases and V 8 bases, and 19 bases lay outside the gene matches. CDR3 nucleotides: TGTGCCACCTCCTACGCAGGGCCCCAACTAGCGGGACGCACCGGGGAGCTGTTTTTT. Its protein product is CATSYAGPQLAGRTGELFF.

The rearrangement uses TRBV7-2 and TRBJ2-7, with 7 nucleotides matching TRBD2. The length of the CDR3 is 14 residues. CDR1 SGHTA and CDR2 FQGNSA come from the germline V gene. With 6 bases clipped from V and 0 bases from J, the junction kept 5 bases outside the gene matches. CDR3 loop: CASSYQRDSYEQYF. CDR3 sequence (DNA): TGTGCCAGCAGTTACCAGCGGGACTCCTACGAGCAGTACTTC.

V and J are TRBV11-2 and TRBJ1-2; D not resolved. The CDR3 has 14 residues. Germline CDR1 reads SGHAT; CDR2 reads FQNNGV. Deletions cut 0 bases from V and 0 bases from J, with 5 bases between. The CDR3 is CASSLDRTNYGYTF. The CDR3 DNA reads TGTGCCAGCAGCTTAGACAGGACTAACTATGGCTACACCTTC. Supplemented by reference TRBV11-2 and TRBJ1-2, the full variable domain reads EAGVAQSPRYKIIEKRQSVAFWCNPISGHATLYWYQQILGQGPKLLIQFQNNGVVDDSQLPKDRFSAERLKGVDSTLKIQPAKLEDSAVYLCASSLDRTNYGYTFGSGTRLTVV.

This chain joins TRBV18 and TRBJ2-7; no definite D call. The CDR3 has 13 amino acids. Germline V gene lookup returns CDR1 KGHSH and CDR2 LQKENI. Trimming cost V 3 bases and J 0 bases, with 6 bases left between them. The CDR3, as DNA: TGTGCCAGCTCACCCCCCAGCTCCTACGAGCAGTACTTC. Protein sequence: CASSPPSSYEQYF.

The chain recombines TRBV2 with TRBJ1-5, with D perhaps matching TRBD1 (5 bases). The CDR3 runs 16 residues. The V end was cut by 7 bases, the J end by 1 base, with 17 bases between. In germline, CDR1 is SNHLY, CDR2 FYNNEI. As DNA, the CDR3 is TGTGCCAGCACCGGAGAGCAGGGCGGGAGCAATCAGCCCCAGCATTTT. Amino acid sequence: CASTGEQGGSNQPQHF.

The J gene is TRBJ2-1, the V gene TRBV7-9, with no clear D. CDR3 length: 11 residues. Germline CDR1 and CDR2: SEHNR and FQNEAQ (reference sequence). The V end was cut by 1 base, the J end by 9 bases, with 4 bases between. CDR3 region: CASSLGPEQFF. The CDR3 DNA is TGTGCCAGCAGCTTAGGGCCTGAGCAGTTCTTC.

The CDR3 region is CASSPGSREDEQYF. The CDR3 DNA sequence: TGTGCCAGCAGCCCAGGATCCAGGGAGGACGAGCAGTACTTC. The chain couples TRBV7-3 to TRBJ2-7; the D gene is possibly TRBD2 (6 bases). From germline, CDR1 is SGHTA and CDR2 FQGTGA. The CDR3 has 14 residues. V was clipped by 5 bases and J by 5 bases, with 16 bases between them.

The table lists this clone with a few counts. The genes are TRBV25-1 and TRBJ1-4; unclear D gene. V was trimmed by 5 bases and J by 7 bases, leaving 11 bases between them. This CDR3 spans 13 amino acids. Germline CDR1 is MGHDK and CDR2 is SYGVNS. CDR3 bases: TGTGCCAGCAGTAGGAGAGGTAGTGAAAAACTGTTTTTT. Its protein is CASSRRGSEKLFF.

The chain carries TRBV10-2 and TRBJ2-5; possible D gene TRBD2, 5 bases. CDR1 is WSHSY, CDR2 SAAADI, per germline. The CDR3 has 14 amino acids. V was pared by 3 bases and J by 2 bases, with 10 bases between. The CDR3 reads CASSELVGQETQYF. CDR3 nucleotides: TGCGCCAGCAGTGAACTAGTCGGGCAAGAGACCCAGTACTTC.

This clone appeared a single time. The CDR3 bases are TGTGCCAGCAGTTCTCCCAGGGGGAAGGCAGATACGCAGTATTTT. This translates into CASSSPRGKADTQYF. This sequence joins TRBV2 and TRBJ2-3; 7 bases fit TRBD1. Germline CDR1 is SNHLY and CDR2 is FYNNEI. V dropped 5 bases and J dropped 4; count of bases not matched to a gene: 9. CDR3 length: 15 amino acids.

This chain connects TRBV1 to TRBJ2-7; TRBD2 is taken as the D call from the table, unchecked against the DNA. TRBV1 is classified as a pseudogene. CDR3 length equals 17 residues. CDR3 sequence: CTSSQRLLAGGPYEQYF. In DNA form, the CDR3 reads TGCACCAGCAGCCAGCGGTTACTAGCGGGAGGGCCGTACGAGCAGTACTTC.

The chain couples TRBV12-5 to TRBJ1-2; D perhaps matches TRBD1 (6 bases). The length of the CDR3 is 14 residues. CDR1 is LGHNT, CDR2 FRNRAP, per germline. Between the trimmed V and J ends, which lost 5 bases and 7 bases, there was a span of 17 bases. CDR3 nucleotides: TGTGCTAGTGGTCAAGGACAGTCCCAAGGTGGCTACACCTTC. Encoded protein: CASGQGQSQGGYTF.

This clone was found once. This sequence joins TRBV5-1 and TRBJ1-1; D uncertain. V was pared by 0 bases and J by 2 bases, with 11 bases between. The CDR3 runs to 15 residues. Germline-derived CDR1 and CDR2 are SGHRS and YFSETQ. As DNA, the CDR3 is TGCGCCAGCAGCTTGGGTGGCCGTCCTAACACTGAAGCTTTCTTT. Amino acids: CASSLGGRPNTEAFF.

This clone was counted ten times or more. This sequence joins TRBV5-1 and TRBJ2-3; 10 nucleotides line up with TRBD2. The germline V gene has CDR1 SGHRS and CDR2 YFSETQ. The trim removed 3 bases at V and 0 bases at J, leaving 7 bases unmatched. The CDR3 is 17 residues long. This chain's CDR3 is CASSSTGLAVSTDTQYF. CDR3 bases: TGCGCCAGCAGCTCGACCGGACTAGCGGTCAGCACAGATACGCAGTATTTT.

This chain joins TRBV2 and TRBJ2-7; 9 bases fit TRBD1. In germline, CDR1 is SNHLY, CDR2 FYNNEI. V lost 5 bases, J lost 3 bases, and 5 bases stayed unmatched. CDR3 length equals 14 residues. CDR3 DNA: TGTGCCAGCAGTCTCAGGGACAGGGTCTACGAGCAGTACTTC. Its translation: CASSLRDRVYEQYF.

The rearrangement uses TRBV4-1 and TRBJ2-5; D remains ambiguous. Per germline, CDR1 MGHRA and CDR2 YSYEKL. The CDR3 loop spans 16 amino acids. The V gene lost 1 base and the J gene lost 4 bases, with 16 bases spanning the gap. The CDR3 coding sequence is TGCGCCAGCAGCCAAGTGAATATGGGCTTCACAGAGACCCAGTACTTC. Residues: CASSQVNMGFTETQYF.

The chain combines TRBV5-1 with TRBJ2-3; 10 positions match TRBD1. The V gene's germline CDR1 is SGHRS and CDR2 YFSETQ. Unmatched junction bases numbered 14, after V lost 8 bases and J lost 2 bases. This CDR3 has 17 amino acids. The CDR3 reads CASSTGQGSFLTDTQYF. The CDR3 DNA reads TGCGCCAGTAGCACGGGACAGGGGTCTTTTCTCACAGATACGCAGTATTTT.

The J gene is TRBJ2-2, the V gene TRBV28; 8 bases are a match to TRBD2. V shed 2 bases and J 4 bases; nucleotides not matched to a gene: 6. CDR3 length: 16 amino acids. From germline, CDR1 is MDHEN and CDR2 SYDVKM. The CDR3 spells CASSLKRECCTGELFF. The CDR3 DNA is TGTGCCAGCAGTTTAAAGCGGGAGTGCTGCACCGGGGAGCTGTTTTTT.